These 22 T cell receptor beta chains came from one sample sequenced in a study of control samples from healthy donors and cancer patients. The protocol was immunoSEQ multiplex PCR, while the TCRdb copy is restricted to in-frame clones and leaves out a portion. Among roughly 80,000 clones listed, approximately 91% were seen once. Material: blood. The receptors come from a woman aged 45-65 years in good health.

This sequence joins TRBV20-1 and TRBJ1-2; D gene uncertain. The CDR3 sequence is 14 residues long. Germline values: CDR1 DFQATT, CDR2 SNEGSKA (reference sequence). Between the trimmed V and J ends, which lost 3 bases and 8 bases, there was a span of 19 bases. The CDR3 here is CSASLGFRGGGYTF. In DNA, the CDR3 is TGCAGTGCTAGTCTAGGATTTCGAGGCGGGGGCTACACCTTC.

Of note for this clone: Relative to the germline gene, one junction end is altered; a read error may explain this. The V gene is TRBV7-9, the J gene TRBJ2-3; 9 nucleotides agree with TRBD2. The CDR3 consists of 16 residues. Germline values: CDR1 SEHNR, CDR2 FQNEAQ (reference sequence). The CDR3 DNA reads TGTGCCAGCAGCGTAGCGGGGGCAGTAAGCACAGATACGCAGTATTTT. Protein product: CASSVAGAVSTDTQYF.

This clone showed up just a few times. The chain is built from TRBV12-3 or TRBV12-4 and TRBJ2-3; D not certain. The germline V and J ends were trimmed by 6 bases and 3 bases, with 7 bases remaining between them. This CDR3 is 12 amino acids long. CDR3 DNA: TGTGCCAGCAGGGGTTTTACAGATACGCAGTATTTT. Residues: CASRGFTDTQYF.

The chain joins TRBV30 to TRBJ1-3, with D hard to call. Germline V gene lookup returns CDR1 GTSNPN and CDR2 SVGIG (reference sequence). V was trimmed by 3 bases and J by 2 bases, leaving 14 bases between them. CDR3 length: 15 amino acids. CDR3: CAWRDPGYAGNTIYF. The DNA of the CDR3 is TGTGCCTGGAGAGACCCCGGGTATGCTGGAAACACCATATATTTT.

The J gene is TRBJ1-2, the V gene TRBV25-1; no clear D gene. From germline, CDR1 is MGHDK and CDR2 SYGVNS. The CDR3 length is 11 residues. Trimming took 5 bases from V and 9 from J, leaving 10 bases between them. The DNA for the CDR3 is TGTGCCAGCAGTCAAGGCAGGAGCTACACCTTC. Translating it yields CASSQGRSYTF.

This chain joins TRBV11-2 and TRBJ2-4, with 7 bases fitting TRBD1. The CDR3 runs 13 residues. Trimming took 4 bases from V and 7 from J; bases not matched to a gene: 4. CDR1 SGHAT and CDR2 FQNNGV come from the germline V gene. The CDR3 reads CASSWEQGNIQYF. CDR3 nucleotide sequence: TGTGCCAGCAGCTGGGAACAGGGGAACATTCAGTACTTC.

The V gene is TRBV30, the J gene TRBJ2-7; D remains ambiguous. Germline CDR1 GTSNPN, CDR2 SVGIG (reference sequence). This CDR3 comprises 12 residues. The V gene lost 0 bases and the J gene lost 7 bases, with 10 bases spanning the gap. The CDR3 region is CAWSVLFGEQYF. The CDR3 nucleotides are TGTGCCTGGAGTGTACTCTTCGGGGAGCAGTACTTC.

This chain joins TRBV6-4 and TRBJ1-3; D is possibly TRBD1 (6 bases). V gave up 3 bases and J gave up 2 bases, with 11 bases separating them. Germline CDR1 reads MRHNA; CDR2 reads SNTAGT. The CDR3 is made up of 15 amino acids. The CDR3 coding sequence is TGTGCCAGCAGTGAATACAGGGTGGCTGGAAACACCATATATTTT. It yields the protein CASSEYRVAGNTIYF.

The chain recombines TRBV6-1 with TRBJ2-7, with a possible D match to TRBD2 (5 bases). Germline assignment: CDR1 MNHNS and CDR2 SASEGT. With 2 bases removed from V and 6 bases from J, the gap between germline ends came to 17 bases. The CDR3 covers 15 residues. In DNA, the CDR3 is TGTGCCAGCAGTGAACGGGGAAAGGAGAGGGCCGAGCAGTACTTC. Its protein product is CASSERGKERAEQYF.

The chain uses TRBV6-5 and TRBJ1-4; TRBD1 might be the D (6 bases). This CDR3 has 14 residues. Germline loops: CDR1 MNHEY, CDR2 SVGAGI. Trimming took off 7 bases at V and 1 base at J, with 10 bases between the two ends. CDR3 nucleotides: TGTGCCAGCATCGAGGGGGGAACTAATGAAAAACTGTTTTTT. It encodes CASIEGGTNEKLFF.

This chain joins TRBV9 and TRBJ2-2, with D perhaps TRBD1 or TRBD2 (6 bases each). Trimming removed 1 base at V and 1 base at J, with 8 bases between. The CDR3 has 15 amino acids. Germline V CDR1 and CDR2: SGDLS, YYNGEE. In DNA, the CDR3 is TGTGCCAGCAGCGTAAGGGGGGAGAACACCGGGGAGCTGTTTTTT. It encodes CASSVRGENTGELFF.

The chain combines TRBV7-8 with TRBJ1-1; tentatively, D is TRBD1 (6 bases). From germline, CDR1 is SGHVS and CDR2 FQNEAQ. V lost 5 bases and J 3 bases, leaving 19 bases between the germline ends. This CDR3 spans 16 amino acids. This CDR3 is CASSPLQGIIYTEAFF. The DNA of the CDR3 is TGTGCCAGCAGCCCTCTCCAGGGGATTATTTACACTGAAGCTTTCTTT.

In nucleotides, the CDR3 is TGTGCCAGCAAAGGGCGGGACAACTATGGCTACACCTTC. Its translation is CASKGRDNYGYTF. The chain uses TRBV6-6 and TRBJ1-2; weak D call: TRBD1 (5 bases). Germline-derived CDR1 and CDR2 are MNHNY and SVGAGI (reference sequence). Trimming removed 7 bases at V and 2 bases at J, with 11 bases between. There are 13 residues in the CDR3.

V gene TRBV24-1 combines with J gene TRBJ1-2, with unresolved D. Between the trimmed V and J ends, which lost 0 bases and 7 bases, there was a span of 2 bases. Germline values: CDR1 KGHDR, CDR2 SFDVKD. The CDR3 sequence is 11 residues long. CDR3 protein: CATSDLAGYTF. CDR3 bases: TGTGCCACCAGTGATTTGGCTGGCTACACCTTC.

The V and J genes are TRBV19 and TRBJ2-3; D is possibly TRBD2 (5 bases). CDR1 and CDR2 from the germline V gene are LNHDA and SQIVND (reference sequence). V lost 2 bases and J lost 0, with 6 bases in between. The CDR3 runs to 14 residues. As DNA, the CDR3 is TGTGCCAGTAGTATAAGGACTAGCACAGATACGCAGTATTTT. Protein product: CASSIRTSTDTQYF. Filled out from reference TRBV19 and TRBJ2-3, the complete variable domain reads DGGITQSPKYLFRKEGQNVTLSCEQNLNHDAMYWYRQDPGQGLRLIYYSQIVNDFQKGDIAEGYSVSREKKESFPLTVTSAQKNPTAFYLCASSIRTSTDTQYFGPGTRLTVL.

The rearrangement joins TRBV11-2 to TRBJ1-6; no firm D call. Trimming stripped 2 bases from V and 5 bases from J, with 7 bases between. Per the germline V gene, CDR1 is SGHAT and CDR2 is FQNNGV. The CDR3 runs 14 residues. The CDR3 DNA reads TGTGCCAGCAGCTTACTTTTTAATAATTCACCCCTCCACTTT. Its protein is CASSLLFNNSPLHF.

The CDR3 region is CAISGTSGDVEQFF. The CDR3 DNA sequence: TGTGCCATCAGTGGGACTAGCGGGGATGTTGAGCAGTTCTTC. The chain carries TRBV10-3 and TRBJ2-1, with 12 bases aligning to TRBD2. With 4 bases clipped from V and 9 bases from J, the junction kept 4 bases outside the gene matches. This CDR3 contains 14 residues. Germline V gene lookup returns CDR1 ENHRY and CDR2 SYGVKD.

This clone was found a few times. This sequence joins TRBV19 and TRBJ1-4; TRBD1 aligns across 10 bases. The CDR3 runs to 15 residues. Per germline, CDR1 LNHDA and CDR2 SQIVND (reference sequence). The trim removed 5 bases at V and 7 bases at J, leaving 7 bases unmatched. CDR3 sequence: CASSSPGTGAEKLFF. The CDR3 nucleotides read TGTGCCAGTAGTTCACCCGGGACAGGGGCTGAAAAACTGTTTTTT.

V and J are TRBV5-1 and TRBJ2-3; D is unclear. CDR1 and CDR2 (germline): SGHRS, YFSETQ. V gave up 0 bases and J gave up 1 base, with 3 bases separating them. CDR3 length equals 13 residues. The CDR3 protein is CASSLGGTDTQYF. DNA of the CDR3: TGCGCCAGCAGCTTGGGGGGCACAGATACGCAGTATTTT.

The rearrangement joins TRBV30 to TRBJ1-3; no reliable D call. Germline CDR1 is GTSNPN and CDR2 is SVGIG (reference sequence). The CDR3 covers 13 residues. The V end was cut by 4 bases, the J end by 2 bases, with 9 bases between. DNA of the CDR3: TGTGCCTGGAAGAGCGCAGCTGGAAACACCATATATTTT. Amino acids: CAWKSAAGNTIYF.

By share of the sample, this clone is medium-sized (0.01 to 0.1%). V and J are TRBV5-6 and TRBJ1-5; D is undetermined. This CDR3 is built from 13 residues. Germline lookup yields CDR1 SGHDT and CDR2 YYEEEE. Between the trimmed V and J ends, which lost 2 bases and 5 bases, there was a span of 8 bases. DNA for the CDR3: TGTGCCAGCAGCTTCCCCGGGGATCAGCCCCAGCATTTT. It is translated as CASSFPGDQPQHF.

This clone was detected once. V gene TRBV18 combines with J gene TRBJ2-7; D gene unclear. Germline V gene data show CDR1 as KGHSH and CDR2 as LQKENI. The CDR3 has 13 residues. V was clipped by 3 bases and J by 2 bases, with 8 bases between them. The CDR3 protein is CASSPGLPYEQYF. CDR3 nucleotide sequence: TGTGCCAGCTCACCGGGTCTACCCTACGAGCAGTACTTC.